Ten or more counts support the clone carrying this TCR beta chain. The authors gated naive CD8 T cells as CD8+CD4-CCR7+CD45RA+ for sorting. TCRdb re-called the PCR reads with MiXCR, one entry per CDR3 protein. This table holds about half a million distinct CDR3 sequences, roughly 24% found once. This sample was taken from a study of molecular identifiers for immune sequencing clone quantification. In the study overall: RNA, taken in replicates from about 20,000 or 100,000 naive CD8 cells, was split five ways, with four sequenced.

The CDR3 spans 13 residues. Between the trimmed V and J ends, which lost 10 bases and 0 bases, there was a span of 11 bases. Germline assignment: CDR1 SEHNR and CDR2 FQNEAQ (reference sequence). This chain connects TRBV7-9 to TRBJ2-3, with D tentatively TRBD2 (7 bases). Material for sequencing was naive CD8+ T cells from blood, with Jurkat cell RNA spiked in. Described subset: FACS-sorted CD8+CD4-CCR7+CD45RA+ naive T cells. The receptor was derived from a human donor in good health. Some libraries in this study had Jurkat cell RNA spiked in. The CDR3 here is CATGGPSTDTQYF. The CDR3 DNA follows: TGTGCCACGGGGGGCCCTAGCACAGATACGCAGTATTTT.